The 31 T cell receptor beta chains in this list originate from one sample, sequenced in a study of long-term antiretroviral therapy in people with HIV. At the survey level, the v3.0 immunoSEQ assay was run. The assay was immunoSEQ multiplex PCR, and TCRdb's table has in-frame clones only and misses some. Here the sample spans 15,000 to 20,000 clones, 79% being singletons. Here the sequenced sample was unsorted PBMCs, taken at the start of antiretroviral therapy. Source of these receptors: a young man with HIV.

The V call is TRBV30, the J call TRBJ2-2; D is tentatively TRBD1 or TRBD2 (5 bases each). This CDR3 is 13 amino acids long. CDR1 is GTSNPN and CDR2 is SVGIG in the germline V gene (reference sequence). V lost 8 bases to trimming and J lost 1 base, with 11 bases between them. In DNA form, the CDR3 reads TGTGCCGTCCCGGGGCAGAACACCGGGGAGCTGTTTTTT. Translated, it gives CAVPGQNTGELFF. The full variable domain, with the rest looked up from reference TRBV30 and TRBJ2-2, is SQTIHQWPATLVQPVGSPLSLECTVEGTSNPNLYWYRQAAGRGLQLLFYSVGIGQISSEVPQNLSASRPQDRQFILSSKKLLLSDSGFYLCAVPGQNTGELFFGEGSRLTVL.

The rearrangement uses TRBV18 and TRBJ2-2; no reliable D call. The CDR3 is made up of 16 amino acids. Germline V gives CDR1 KGHSH, CDR2 LQKENI. The V gene lost 3 bases and the J gene lost 1 base, with 12 bases spanning the gap. CDR3 protein: CASSPGLAKNTGELFF. As DNA, the CDR3 is TGTGCCAGCTCACCGGGTCTCGCTAAGAACACCGGGGAGCTGTTTTTT.

This chain connects TRBV6-4 to TRBJ2-2; D perhaps matches TRBD1 (6 bases). The germline V gene has CDR1 MRHNA and CDR2 SNTAGT. V lost 4 bases and J lost 6, with 18 bases in between. The CDR3 is 16 residues long. Here the CDR3 reads CASSGGIGGTAGELFF. The CDR3 bases are TGTGCCAGCAGTGGTGGCATTGGGGGCACGGCCGGGGAGCTGTTTTTT.

This chain uses TRBV6-6 with TRBJ1-5; D is possibly TRBD1 (5 bases). From germline, CDR1 is MNHNY and CDR2 SVGAGI (reference sequence). There are 13 residues in the CDR3. The V gene lost 4 bases and the J gene lost 6 bases, with 10 bases spanning the gap. The CDR3 reads CASSSGRAQPQHF. CDR3 DNA: TGTGCCAGCAGTTCCGGCAGGGCTCAGCCCCAGCATTTT.

The chain's CDR3 is CASSDQGHGLYEQYF. CDR3 bases: TGTGCCAGCAGTGATCAGGGCCACGGGTTGTACGAGCAGTACTTC. This chain links TRBV2 with TRBJ2-7, with D possibly TRBD1 on 5 matching bases. The germline gives CDR1 SNHLY, CDR2 FYNNEI. Trimming shortened V by 3 bases and J by 4 bases, and 16 bases separated the two germline ends. CDR3 length: 15 residues.

The J gene is TRBJ2-7, the V gene TRBV7-9; D unresolved. V lost 6 bases to trimming and J lost 2 bases, with 11 bases between them. Germline values: CDR1 SEHNR, CDR2 FQNEAQ (reference sequence). This CDR3 has 13 residues. The CDR3 region is CASSSPSTYEQYF. The CDR3 region has the DNA TGTGCCAGCAGTTCCCCCTCCACCTACGAGCAGTACTTC.

This clone appeared a few times. The CDR3 is CASSPGLAGYEQFF. The CDR3 DNA is TGTGCCAGCTCACCCGGACTAGCGGGCTATGAGCAGTTCTTC. The chain is built from TRBV18 and TRBJ2-1; 11 bases line up with TRBD2. This CDR3 region has 14 residues. The germline CDR1 and CDR2 sequences are KGHSH and LQKENI. V lost 3 bases to trimming and J lost 8 bases; unmatched junction nucleotides: 3.

This CDR3 reads CASNAPGQRALLIDGYTF. The CDR3 DNA sequence: TGTGCCAGTAATGCCCCGGGACAGCGGGCCCTGCTAATCGATGGCTACACCTTC. The chain links TRBV19 to TRBJ1-2, with 7 positions matching TRBD1. This CDR3 has 18 amino acids. From germline, CDR1 is LNHDA and CDR2 SQIVND (reference sequence). V lost 7 bases to trimming and J lost 6 bases; unmatched junction nucleotides: 23.

The rearrangement uses TRBV21-1 and TRBJ2-3; the D segment call TRBD2 is taken from the table without a DNA check. TRBV21-1 is listed as a pseudogene. The CDR3 spans 19 residues. CDR3 residues: CASSKEEGLGGWITDTQYF. The CDR3 DNA reads TGTGCCAGCAGCAAAGAGGAGGGCCTCGGGGGATGGATCACAGATACGCAGTATTTT.

The V call is TRBV28, the J call TRBJ1-4; no definite D call. Germline CDR1 is MDHEN and CDR2 is SYDVKM. This CDR3 is 15 amino acids long. V was cut by 2 bases and J by 1 base, with 8 bases left in between. CDR3 loop: CASSLVGETNEKLFF. CDR3 in DNA: TGTGCCAGCAGTTTAGTGGGTGAAACTAATGAAAAACTGTTTTTT.

The rearrangement joins TRBV9 to TRBJ2-7, with 9 bases lining up with TRBD1. The CDR3 covers 15 residues. The trim removed 3 bases at V and 2 bases at J, leaving 6 bases unmatched. CDR1 and CDR2 (germline): SGDLS, YYNGEE. CDR3 nucleotide sequence: TGTGCCAGCAGCGAACAGGGGGCGAGCCCCTACGAGCAGTACTTC. The encoded protein is CASSEQGASPYEQYF.

This chain connects TRBV29-1 to TRBJ1-3; maybe TRBD1 (6 bases). Germline lookup yields CDR1 SQVTM and CDR2 ANQGSEA. This CDR3 comprises 14 residues. The ends were cut back, 1 base at V and 3 bases at J, with 10 bases in the middle. CDR3 protein: CSVEGGASGNTIYF. The CDR3 DNA reads TGCAGCGTTGAAGGGGGGGCGAGTGGAAACACCATATATTTT.

This clone was counted a few times. This chain connects TRBV5-8 to TRBJ2-5; D not resolved. Germline V gene sequence: CDR1 SGHTS, CDR2 YDEGEE. The CDR3 contains 14 residues. Trimming removed 0 bases at V and 0 bases at J, with 6 bases between. CDR3 nucleotides: TGTGCCAGCAGCTTGGAACTGTACCAAGAGACCCAGTACTTC. This codes for CASSLELYQETQYF.

The V call is TRBV2, the J call TRBJ1-1; TRBD1 aligns across 8 bases. This CDR3 has 16 amino acids. Germline V CDR1 and CDR2: SNHLY, FYNNEI. J was trimmed by 0 bases and V by 6 bases; bases with no gene match: 9. The CDR3 region has the DNA TGTGCCAGCAGGGAGACTAGGACAGGGATGAACACTGAAGCTTTCTTT. It is translated as CASRETRTGMNTEAFF.

V usage is TRBV7-2 and J usage is TRBJ1-1; D unresolved. The CDR3 is 12 amino acids. Trimming stripped 5 bases from V and 7 bases from J, with 11 bases between. Germline assignment: CDR1 SGHTA and CDR2 FQGNSA. CDR3 in amino acids: CASSHTSVEAFF. DNA of the CDR3: TGTGCCAGCAGCCACACCAGCGTTGAAGCTTTCTTT. Supplemented by reference TRBV7-2 and TRBJ1-1, the full variable domain reads GAGVSQSPSNKVTEKGKDVELRCDPISGHTALYWYRQSLGQGLEFLIYFQGNSAPDKSGLPSDRFSAERTGGSVSTLTIQRTQQEDSAVYLCASSHTSVEAFFGQGTRLTVV.

The V and J genes are TRBV7-2 and TRBJ2-1; 7 bases fit TRBD1. The J segment lost 6 bases and the V segment lost 4 bases, leaving 0 bases of the junction unmatched. The germline gives CDR1 SGHTA, CDR2 FQGNSA. CDR3 length equals 12 residues. CDR3 coding DNA: TGTGCCAGCAGCTGGACAGGCAATGAGCAGTTCTTC. It codes for CASSWTGNEQFF.

The chain joins TRBV5-4 to TRBJ1-2; D perhaps matches TRBD1 (6 bases). Germline CDR1 SGHNT, CDR2 YYREEE (reference sequence). With 0 bases removed from V and 3 bases from J, the gap between germline ends came to 15 bases. The CDR3 sequence is 16 residues long. The CDR3 DNA sequence: TGTGCCAGCAGCTTGGGGGAGGGGGGGCTCGACTATGGCTACACCTTC. Protein product: CASSLGEGGLDYGYTF.

The chain is built from TRBV11-2 and TRBJ2-7, with 9 bases matching TRBD2. V was pared by 8 bases and J by 3 bases, with 5 bases of the junction left unmatched. Looked up from germline, CDR1 is SGHAT and CDR2 is FQNNGV. The CDR3 runs to 13 residues. The CDR3 region is CASRASGVYEQYF. The CDR3 DNA reads TGTGCCAGCCGCGCTAGCGGGGTCTACGAGCAGTACTTC.

The gene calls are TRBV11-3 and TRBJ2-4, with no clear D. The germline V and J ends were trimmed by 1 base and 4 bases, with 5 bases remaining between them. There are 13 residues in the CDR3. Germline CDR1 and CDR2: SGHNT and YENEEA. CDR3 sequence reads: CASSLGRKNIQYF. Here the CDR3 DNA reads TGTGCCAGCAGCTTAGGCCGGAAAAACATTCAGTACTTC.

This clone came up once. V usage is TRBV7-6 and J usage is TRBJ2-1; the D gene could be TRBD1 or TRBD2 (5 bases each). CDR1 is SGHVS, CDR2 FNYEAQ, per germline. V was cut by 1 base and J by 10 bases, with 20 bases left in between. The CDR3 totals 16 residues. This chain's CDR3 is CASSLGGLASLEEQFF. CDR3 coding DNA: TGTGCCAGCAGCTTAGGGGGCCTAGCATCTTTGGAGGAGCAGTTCTTC.

The chain uses TRBV11-3 and TRBJ1-1, with 10 bases lining up with TRBD1. The J segment lost 10 bases and the V segment lost 1 base, leaving 0 bases of the junction unmatched. The CDR3 is 12 residues long. The germline gives CDR1 SGHNT, CDR2 YENEEA. The CDR3 nucleotides are TGTGCCAGCAGCTTAGGGACAGGGGGAGCTTTCTTT. Translating it yields CASSLGTGGAFF.

The rearrangement links TRBV30 to TRBJ1-1; D is ambiguous. This CDR3 has 15 amino acids. Germline V gene sequence: CDR1 GTSNPN, CDR2 SVGIG (reference sequence). The V gene lost 0 bases and the J gene lost 4 bases, with 15 bases spanning the gap. CDR3 nucleotide sequence: TGTGCCTGGAGTGTAAATCCCGAACGGGGCACTGAAGCTTTCTTT. It encodes CAWSVNPERGTEAFF.

The DNA for the CDR3 is TGCGCCAGCAGCCAAGAAGGGACAGGGGGCAGGGAGCAGTTCTTC. Translated: CASSQEGTGGREQFF. The gene calls are TRBV4-3 and TRBJ2-1, with 12 positions matching TRBD1. CDR1 and CDR2 (germline): LGHNA, YSLEER. The CDR3 is made up of 15 amino acids. With V trimmed by 0 bases and J by 10 bases, 4 bases remained unmatched.

The CDR3 DNA sequence: TGTGCCACCAGCAGAGAACTGGGACAGGGGACGCGAAACACCATATATTTT. Translated, it gives CATSRELGQGTRNTIYF. The genes are TRBV15 and TRBJ1-3; 10 bases fit TRBD1. Germline CDR1 is LNHNV and CDR2 is YYDKDF (reference sequence). The CDR3 runs 17 residues. With 0 bases clipped from V and 5 bases from J, the junction kept 7 bases outside the gene matches. The full variable domain, in which reference TRBV15 and TRBJ1-3 provide the parts outside the CDR3, is DAMVIQNPRYQVTQFGKPVTLSCSQTLNHNVMYWYQQKSSQAPKLLFHYYDKDFNNEADTPDNFQSRRPNTSFCFLDIRSPGLGDTAMYLCATSRELGQGTRNTIYFGEGSWLTVV.

This clone has a handful of counts. This chain links TRBV7-8 with TRBJ2-7, with 10 bases matching TRBD2. Germline CDR1 SGHVS, CDR2 FQNEAQ. Trimming at V came to 3 bases and at J to 0 bases, leaving 5 bases not matched to a gene. This CDR3 region has 16 residues. The CDR3 bases are TGTGCCAGCAGCTTCGGTCTAGCGGGAGCCTCCTACGAGCAGTACTTC. Residues: CASSFGLAGASYEQYF.

The V gene is TRBV11-3, the J gene TRBJ2-1; TRBD2 matches 10 bases. V lost 1 base to trimming and J lost 8 bases; unmatched junction nucleotides: 8. The CDR3 runs to 16 residues. Germline loops: CDR1 SGHNT, CDR2 YENEEA. CDR3 coding DNA: TGTGCCAGCAGCTTAGGGATTAGCGGGGGGCTGGATGAGCAGTTCTTC. This translates into CASSLGISGGLDEQFF.

The genes are TRBV6-1 and TRBJ2-2, with D possibly matching TRBD2 (5 bases). The CDR3 has 11 residues. The germline gives CDR1 MNHNS, CDR2 SASEGT. Trimming left V 8 bases short and J 5 bases short, with 6 bases between. The CDR3 sequence is CASPGTGELFF. CDR3 nucleotide sequence: TGTGCCAGCCCGGGGACCGGGGAGCTGTTTTTT.

The chain recombines TRBV27 with TRBJ1-5; D perhaps matches TRBD1 (5 bases). V was shortened by 8 bases and J by 1 base, with 9 bases between the two germline ends. Germline CDR1 MNHEY, CDR2 SMNVEV (reference sequence). The CDR3 loop spans 13 amino acids. CDR3 nucleotides: TGTGCCAGCGGGGCTTTAAGCAATCAGCCCCAGCATTTT. Its protein is CASGALSNQPQHF.

The rearrangement links TRBV15 to TRBJ1-2; 8 bases are shared with TRBD1. The CDR3 has 14 amino acids. V trimming: 4 bases; J trimming: 2 bases; junction bases outside the gene matches: 3. CDR1 is LNHNV, CDR2 YYDKDF, per germline (reference sequence). The CDR3 here is CATSTRQGNYGYTF. CDR3 nucleotide sequence: TGTGCCACCAGCACTAGACAGGGGAACTATGGCTACACCTTC.

The CDR3 loop reads CASSERGVEGRTTDTQYF. Written as DNA, the CDR3 is TGTGCCAGCAGTGAACGGGGGGTTGAGGGGAGGACGACAGATACGCAGTATTTT. This chain uses TRBV6-1 with TRBJ2-3, with 7 bases identical to TRBD2. This CDR3 spans 18 amino acids. V lost 2 bases and J lost 3; bases outside the gene matches: 14. CDR1 and CDR2 from the germline V gene are MNHNS and SASEGT.

The gene calls are TRBV7-2 and TRBJ2-1, with unresolved D. CDR1 is SGHTA, CDR2 FQGNSA, per germline. The CDR3 covers 12 residues. Trimming shortened V by 3 bases and J by 8 bases, and 8 bases separated the two germline ends. The CDR3 protein is CASSFDVYEQFF. The CDR3 DNA sequence: TGTGCCAGCAGCTTTGACGTCTATGAGCAGTTCTTC.